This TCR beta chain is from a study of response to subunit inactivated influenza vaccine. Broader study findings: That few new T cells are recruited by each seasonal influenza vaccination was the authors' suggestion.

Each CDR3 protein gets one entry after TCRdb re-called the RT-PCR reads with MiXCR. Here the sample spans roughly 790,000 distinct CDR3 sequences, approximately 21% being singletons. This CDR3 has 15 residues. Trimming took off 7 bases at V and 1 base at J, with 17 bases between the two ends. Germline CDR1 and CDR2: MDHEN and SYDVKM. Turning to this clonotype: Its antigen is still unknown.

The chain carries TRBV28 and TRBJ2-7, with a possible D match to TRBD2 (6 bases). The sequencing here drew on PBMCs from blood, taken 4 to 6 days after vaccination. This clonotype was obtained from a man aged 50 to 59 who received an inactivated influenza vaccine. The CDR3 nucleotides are TGTGCCAGCAATCGATTGGGGGGTCTTTCCTACGAGCAGTACTTC. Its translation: CASNRLGGLSYEQYF.